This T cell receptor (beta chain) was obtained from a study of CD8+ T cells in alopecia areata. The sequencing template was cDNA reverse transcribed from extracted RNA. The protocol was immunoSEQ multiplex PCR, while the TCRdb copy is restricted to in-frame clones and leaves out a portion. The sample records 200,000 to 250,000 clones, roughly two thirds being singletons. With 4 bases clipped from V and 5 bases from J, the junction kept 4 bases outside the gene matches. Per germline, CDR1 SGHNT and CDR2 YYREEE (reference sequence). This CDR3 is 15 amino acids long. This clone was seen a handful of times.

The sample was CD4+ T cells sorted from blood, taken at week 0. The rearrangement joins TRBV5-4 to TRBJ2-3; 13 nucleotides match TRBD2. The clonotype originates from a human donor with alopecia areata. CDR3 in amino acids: CASSGGLAGEDTQYF. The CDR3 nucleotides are TGTGCCAGCAGCGGAGGACTAGCGGGGGAAGATACGCAGTATTTT.